Listed below are T cell receptor beta chains from one sample, sequenced in a study of shared clonotypes between healthy human individuals. Clones were read by immunoSEQ multiplex PCR, and TCRdb kept only the in-frame ones, dropping some. This table has just under 95,000 clones, 60% to 70% appearing once. The sample taken for sequencing was memory CD8+ T cells sorted from blood. The receptors here all came from a man aged 30 to 39 in good health. Both conserved end residues are part of each CDR3. D genes are given only for firm matches. Not all rows give a size; the values are once, few, many and, for expanded clones, a class.

TRBV25-1	few	TRBJ2-7	NA	CASSASYEQYF	TGTGCCAGCAGCGCGTCCTACGAGCAGTACTTC
TRBV6-4	many	TRBJ2-3	TRBD2	CASSVSGSTDTQYF	TGTGCCAGCAGTGTTAGCGGGAGCACAGATACGCAGTATTTT
TRBV10-3	NA	TRBJ1-3	NA	CAISDLGNRTIYF	TGTGCCATCAGTGACTTAGGGAATCGCACCATATATTTT
TRBV1	few	TRBJ2-7	NA	CTSSHVQRTSGSLYSYEQYF	TGCACCAGCAGCCATGTACAAAGGACTAGCGGGAGCCTATACTCCTACGAGCAGTACTTC
TRBV9	NA	TRBJ2-7	NA	CASSSSGLANSYEQYF	TGTGCCAGCAGTTCCTCGGGGCTAGCGAACTCCTACGAGCAGTACTTC
TRBV7-9	many	TRBJ2-7	NA	CASSTSDTYEQYF	TGTGCCAGCAGCACCTCGGACACTTACGAGCAGTACTTC
TRBV28	NA	TRBJ2-7	TRBD2	CASTTLGTSAYEQYF	TGTGCCAGCACCACCCTCGGGACTAGCGCGTACGAGCAGTACTTC
TRBV5-4	NA	TRBJ2-3	NA	CASSSRLGSSTDTQYF	TGTGCCAGCAGCTCCCGGCTGGGTTCCAGCACAGATACGCAGTATTTT
TRBV7-2	NA	TRBJ2-7	TRBD1	CASSLDRGPSEEQYF	TGTGCCAGCAGCCTCGACAGGGGGCCCAGTGAAGAGCAGTACTTC
TRBV5-1	once	TRBJ2-7	NA	CASSGGTGLQANEQYF	TGCGCCAGCAGCGGGGGAACAGGGTTACAAGCTAACGAGCAGTACTTC
TRBV19	NA	TRBJ1-3	NA	CASTSGAAGNTIYF	TGTGCCAGTACAAGTGGGGCGGCTGGAAACACCATATATTTT
TRBV7-9	NA	TRBJ2-1	NA	CASSLAVGAYNEQFF	TGTGCCAGCAGCTTGGCGGTCGGAGCCTACAATGAGCAGTTCTTC
TRBV25-1	once	TRBJ2-2	NA	CASSHPGATGELFF	TGTGCCAGCAGTCACCCCGGGGCTACCGGGGAGCTGTTTTTT
TRBV2	NA	TRBJ2-3	NA	CASSEGLGKSTDTQYF	TGTGCCAGCAGTGAGGGTCTCGGGAAGAGCACAGATACGCAGTATTTT
TRBV4-2	NA	TRBJ2-1	NA	CASSSPSRVGEEQFF	TGTGCCAGCAGCTCCCCATCCAGGGTAGGGGAGGAGCAGTTCTTC
TRBV6-5	few	TRBJ1-2	TRBD1	CASSTGGGAYGYTF	TGTGCCAGCAGTACGGGAGGGGGCGCCTATGGCTACACCTTC
TRBV6-6	NA	TRBJ2-7	NA	CASTKGGTYEQYF	TGTGCCAGCACTAAAGGGGGGACCTACGAGCAGTACTTC
TRBV6-6	few	TRBJ2-1	TRBD2	CASSDSTSGSNEQFF	TGTGCCAGCAGTGACTCGACTAGCGGGAGCAATGAGCAGTTCTTC
TRBV29-1	NA	TRBJ2-7	TRBD2	CSGWTSGTRQYF	TGCAGCGGGTGGACTAGCGGGACAAGGCAGTACTTC
TRBV4-3	NA	TRBJ1-1	NA	CASSQARGMNTEAFF	TGCGCCAGCAGCCAAGCTCGGGGTATGAACACTGAAGCTTTCTTT
TRBV29-1	few	TRBJ2-7	TRBD2	CSVGLAGDEQYF	TGCAGTGTAGGACTAGCGGGAGATGAGCAGTACTTC
TRBV27	NA	TRBJ1-6	NA	CASSVQGGGIPLHF	TGTGCCAGCAGTGTACAGGGCGGCGGAATCCCTCTCCACTTT
TRBV27	NA	TRBJ2-7	NA	CASSLSYGERAYEQYF	TGTGCCAGCAGTTTATCTTACGGGGAGAGGGCCTACGAGCAGTACTTC
TRBV28	NA	TRBJ2-1	NA	CASGRNNEQFF	TGTGCCAGCGGCAGGAACAATGAGCAGTTCTTC
TRBV18	NA	TRBJ2-7	NA	CASSPTSGPSEQYF	TGTGCCAGCTCACCGACTAGTGGCCCCTCCGAGCAGTACTTC
TRBV6-1	NA	TRBJ2-7	NA	CASSEQGGGGHEQYF	TGTGCCAGCAGTGAACAGGGAGGGGGGGGCCACGAGCAGTACTTC
TRBV6-5	NA	TRBJ2-1	NA	CASSLKGPYNEQFF	TGTGCCAGCAGTTTAAAGGGACCATACAATGAGCAGTTCTTC
TRBV27	NA	TRBJ2-3	NA	CASSLLQKPDTQYF	TGTGCCAGCAGTCTCCTACAGAAGCCAGATACGCAGTATTTT
TRBV21-1	many	TRBJ2-7	NA	CASSKGWGRVGYEQYF	TGTGCCAGCAGCAAAGGGTGGGGCAGAGTAGGCTACGAGCAGTACTTC
TRBV19	few	TRBJ2-5	NA	CASSANTGYQETQYF	TGTGCCAGTAGTGCCAATACAGGGTACCAAGAGACCCAGTACTTC
TRBV11-2	many	TRBJ1-5	NA	CASSSDSGSNQPQHF	TGTGCCAGCAGCTCGGACAGTGGCAGCAATCAGCCCCAGCATTTT
TRBV6-4	few	TRBJ2-2	TRBD2	CASSDSLAGAGELFF	TGTGCCAGCAGTGACTCGCTAGCGGGAGCCGGGGAGCTGTTTTTT
TRBV10-3	medium-sized	TRBJ2-7	NA	CAISDPGTGSYEQYF	TGTGCCATCAGTGACCCCGGGACTGGCTCCTACGAGCAGTACTTC
TRBV5-1	NA	TRBJ2-1	NA	CASSLIGVDEQFF	TGCGCCAGCAGCTTGATAGGGGTTGATGAGCAGTTCTTC
TRBV20-1	NA	TRBJ2-3	NA	CGPRTADTQYF	TGCGGGCCCCGGACAGCAGATACGCAGTATTTT
TRBV7-3	NA	TRBJ1-4	NA	CASSPNRDTEKLFF	TGTGCCAGCAGCCCCAACCGGGACACTGAAAAACTGTTTTTT
TRBV7-3	NA	TRBJ2-2	NA	CASSLNGGTGELFF	TGTGCCAGCAGCTTAAACGGGGGCACCGGGGAGCTGTTTTTT